This T cell receptor beta chain was recovered during a study of T-cell reconstitution after alpha-beta-depleted transplantation in children. V shed 6 bases, J shed 6 bases, and the junction held 6 bases outside the gene matches. CDR3 size: 13 residues. From germline, CDR1 is MNHEY and CDR2 SMNVEV (reference sequence). The study's findings and limits: Several hundred expanded graft clones reportedly gave rise to the alpha-beta T cells present about two months after transplant. The authors attributed T-cell counts and diversity one year after transplant mostly to newly produced T cells. Where some patients showed high TCRbeta diversity at day 60, it came from recipient T cells and thymic progenitors that had survived.

TCRbeta library preparation incorporated unique molecular identifiers. TCRdb recomputed calls from the PCR reads with MiXCR, one row per CDR3 protein. Of some 830,000 distinct CDR3 sequences detected, 15% to 20% appear once; the ten largest clones hold about 5%. On this clonotype: Its antigen is unknown.

The material was PBMCs, mostly from graft donor cells, obtained 360 days after TCRalphabeta/CD19-depleted stem cell transplant. The chain employs TRBV27 and TRBJ2-7; 9 positions agree with TRBD2. This sequence was found in a male patient under 18 who had a stem cell transplant for acute lymphoblastic leukemia, so the T cells may come from the graft donor. The CDR3 loop is CASSQRLAAEQYF. The CDR3 nucleotides are TGTGCCAGCAGCCAAAGACTAGCGGCCGAGCAGTACTTC.